A single sample gave rise to the 20 T cell receptor beta chains below, sequenced in a study of PD-1 blockade in classical Hodgkin lymphoma. Assay used: immunoSEQ multiplex PCR; TCRdb lists only in-frame clones, some missing. The sample includes some 48,000 clones, 80% seen only once; the top ten take under 20%. Time point described: cycle 4 day 1 (C4D1), after 6 weeks of nivolumab. With no exception, relapse followed autologous stem cell transplantation in all patients, and brentuximab vedotin exposure varied. This specimen consisted of peripheral blood mononuclear cells (PBMCs), obtained before the fourth cycle of nivolumab. Every receptor here comes from a human donor with classical Hodgkin lymphoma.

As regards this clone: Different DNA sequences within this sample yield the same CDR3. V is TRBV7-3 and J is TRBJ2-1; 7 nucleotides agree with TRBD2. V trimming: 1 base; J trimming: 1 base; junction bases outside the gene matches: 1. Germline CDR1 reads SGHTA; CDR2 reads FQGTGA. The CDR3 sequence is 15 residues long. The CDR3 DNA follows: TGTGCCAGCAGCTTAAGCGGGAGTTCCTACAATGAGCAGTTCTTC. It yields the protein CASSLSGSSYNEQFF.

This chain connects TRBV29-1 to TRBJ2-1; 12 bases fit TRBD2. The V and J ends lost 6 bases and 2 bases, in that order; junction bases with no gene match: 8. The CDR3 contains 16 residues. CDR1 SQVTM and CDR2 ANQGSEA come from the germline V gene. The CDR3 DNA reads TGCAGCGTGCTCCGGACTAGCGGGGTGACCTACAATGAGCAGTTCTTC. Protein: CSVLRTSGVTYNEQFF.

The chain links TRBV5-1 to TRBJ2-1; D unclear. Germline values: CDR1 SGHRS, CDR2 YFSETQ. The V end lost 7 bases, the J end lost 4 bases, and 12 bases lay between the germline ends. The CDR3 runs 13 residues. CDR3 amino acids: CASSTFRYNEQFF. The CDR3 DNA follows: TGCGCCAGCTCGACGTTCAGGTACAATGAGCAGTTCTTC.

The chain links TRBV6-6 to TRBJ1-2; 9 positions agree with TRBD1. The ends lost 6 bases at V and 8 bases at J; junction bases unmatched: 10. The CDR3 length is 14 residues. In germline, CDR1 is MNHNY, CDR2 SVGAGI (reference sequence). CDR3: CASSRDREVIGYTF. In DNA form, the CDR3 reads TGTGCCAGCAGCCGGGACAGGGAGGTGATAGGCTACACCTTC.

The V gene is TRBV7-8, the J gene TRBJ1-4, with D unclear. From germline, CDR1 is SGHVS and CDR2 FQNEAQ. V lost 5 bases, J lost 8 bases, and 9 bases lay in between. The CDR3 length is 12 residues. The CDR3 nucleotides are TGTGCCAGCAGCGGCGGGAAAGAAAAACTGTTTTTT. It codes for CASSGGKEKLFF.

The chain recombines TRBV19 with TRBJ2-1; D ambiguous. Germline V lookup: CDR1 LNHDA, CDR2 SQIVND (reference sequence). Trimming took off 8 bases at V and 6 bases at J, with 14 bases between the two ends. There are 13 residues in the CDR3. CDR3 sequence (DNA): TGTGCCAGTGCCATGCAGACGGCCAATGAGCAGTTCTTC. Its protein product is CASAMQTANEQFF.

The V call is TRBV7-8, the J call TRBJ2-2; 9 bases are a match to TRBD1. Germline assignment: CDR1 SGHVS and CDR2 FQNEAQ. The CDR3 sequence is 15 residues long. V was clipped by 1 base and J by 4 bases; unmatched bases: 1. CDR3 nucleotide sequence: TGTGCCAGCAGCTTAGGGGACAGGGTCACCGGGGAGCTGTTTTTT. This gives the protein CASSLGDRVTGELFF.

The gene calls are TRBV5-4 and TRBJ2-7; TRBD1 aligns across 8 bases. Per the germline V gene, CDR1 is SGHNT and CDR2 is YYREEE (reference sequence). The V gene end was trimmed by 4 bases and the J gene end by 0 bases; junction bases not matched to a gene: 3. The CDR3 length is 14 residues. The CDR3 bases are TGTGCCAGCAGCACTGACAGGGGCTCCTACGAGCAGTACTTC. Its protein is CASSTDRGSYEQYF.

J is TRBJ1-2 and V is TRBV2, with D hard to call. V was clipped by 1 base and J by 4 bases, with 7 bases between them. The CDR3 consists of 13 residues. CDR1 is SNHLY and CDR2 is FYNNEI in the germline V gene. The chain's CDR3 is CASSEGQSYGYTF. The CDR3 nucleotides are TGTGCCAGCAGTGAAGGTCAGTCCTATGGCTACACCTTC.

The table lists this clone with a count of one. The chain employs TRBV9 and TRBJ2-7; no firm D call. Germline V gene lookup returns CDR1 SGDLS and CDR2 YYNGEE. The CDR3 covers 13 residues. V was shortened by 0 bases and J by 1 base, with 5 bases between the two germline ends. The CDR3 is CASSVGPSYEQYF. CDR3 DNA: TGTGCCAGCAGCGTAGGCCCTTCCTACGAGCAGTACTTC.

This clone was counted a single time. J is TRBJ2-3 and V is TRBV6-1; tentatively, D is TRBD2 (6 bases). The CDR3 extends over 15 amino acids. Germline V gives CDR1 MNHNS, CDR2 SASEGT. Trimming removed 2 bases at V and 2 bases at J, with 11 bases between. The CDR3 reads CASSETGGITDTQYF. The DNA of the CDR3 is TGTGCCAGCAGTGAAACCGGGGGAATCACAGATACGCAGTATTTT.

This clone is a singleton in its sample. The V gene is TRBV11-2, the J gene TRBJ2-7, with 7 nucleotides matching TRBD2. This CDR3 contains 15 residues. V shed 3 bases and J 6 bases; nucleotides not matched to a gene: 11. Germline CDR1 SGHAT, CDR2 FQNNGV. This CDR3 is CASSFEGGLASEQYF. CDR3 nucleotide sequence: TGTGCCAGCAGCTTTGAGGGAGGGCTAGCGAGCGAGCAGTACTTC.

The chain employs TRBV7-8 and TRBJ2-7, with D possibly being TRBD1 or TRBD2 (5 bases each). Trimming removed 5 bases from V and 0 bases from J, with 20 bases in between. The CDR3 loop spans 17 amino acids. Per the germline V gene, CDR1 is SGHVS and CDR2 is FQNEAQ. CDR3: CASSPSPGRQSSYEQYF. Written as DNA, the CDR3 is TGTGCCAGCAGCCCGAGTCCGGGACGTCAGAGCTCCTACGAGCAGTACTTC.

This clone was observed once. The chain uses TRBV28 and TRBJ1-2; D call uncertain. Germline V CDR1 and CDR2: MDHEN, SYDVKM. Trimming shortened V by 8 bases and J by 8 bases, and 18 bases separated the two germline ends. CDR3 size: 13 residues. The CDR3 DNA reads as TGTGCCAGCGGCCGACCGGGATTGGGGGGCTACACCTTC. This sequence encodes CASGRPGLGGYTF.

As DNA, the CDR3 is TGTGCCAGTAGTATAGAGGGTAATTCACCCCTCCACTTT. Its protein is CASSIEGNSPLHF. The chain is built from TRBV19 and TRBJ1-6; no definite D call. Germline-derived CDR1 and CDR2 are LNHDA and SQIVND (reference sequence). The CDR3 sequence is 13 residues long. Deletions cut 0 bases from V and 6 bases from J, with 3 bases between.

The chain employs TRBV6-5 and TRBJ1-1, with D hard to call. V lost 5 bases to trimming and J lost 1 base, with 11 bases between them. This CDR3 has 14 amino acids. Germline loops: CDR1 MNHEY, CDR2 SVGAGI. The DNA of the CDR3 is TGTGCCAGCAGTGGATACAACAAGAACACTGAAGCTTTCTTT. Protein: CASSGYNKNTEAFF.

This clone was counted only a few times. V gene TRBV28 combines with J gene TRBJ2-5, with TRBD1 identical over 8 bases. The germline gives CDR1 MDHEN, CDR2 SYDVKM. There are 14 residues in the CDR3. V gave up 5 bases and J gave up 5 bases; unmatched junction bases: 7. CDR3 sequence: CASSRQGTSETQYF. For the CDR3, the DNA is TGTGCCAGCAGTCGACAGGGGACAAGTGAGACCCAGTACTTC. The full variable domain, rest sourced from reference TRBV28 and TRBJ2-5, is DVKVTQSSRYLVKRTGEKVFLECVQDMDHENMFWYRQDPGLGLRLIYFSYDVKMKEKGDIPEGYSVSREKKERFSLILESASTNQTSMYLCASSRQGTSETQYFGPGTRLLVL.

Judged by abundance, this clone is medium-sized. The chain is built from TRBV9 and TRBJ2-2, with 7 bases aligning to TRBD1. V lost 0 bases to trimming and J lost 2 bases; unmatched junction nucleotides: 7. Germline lookup yields CDR1 SGDLS and CDR2 YYNGEE. This CDR3 comprises 17 residues. In DNA form, the CDR3 reads TGTGCCAGCAGCGTAGCTCGCCAGGGGGTTAACACCGGGGAGCTGTTTTTT. This sequence encodes CASSVARQGVNTGELFF.

The CDR3 sequence: CASSGGGGPEQYF. DNA for the CDR3: TGCGCCAGCAGTGGGGGGGGTGGACCCGAGCAGTACTTC. This rearrangement joins TRBV10-2 to TRBJ2-7; 7 bases are shared with TRBD2. The junction had 6 bases not matched to a gene; V was cut back by 4 bases and J by 6 bases. The V gene's germline CDR1 is WSHSY and CDR2 SAAADI. The CDR3 covers 13 residues.

The chain combines TRBV7-2 with TRBJ1-4; 8 bases agree with TRBD1. Germline-derived CDR1 and CDR2 are SGHTA and FQGNSA. V shed 6 bases and J 8 bases; nucleotides not matched to a gene: 8. The CDR3 covers 14 residues. This CDR3 is CASRSGQGGEKLFF. Here the CDR3 DNA reads TGTGCCAGCAGATCCGGACAGGGAGGGGAAAAACTGTTTTTT.